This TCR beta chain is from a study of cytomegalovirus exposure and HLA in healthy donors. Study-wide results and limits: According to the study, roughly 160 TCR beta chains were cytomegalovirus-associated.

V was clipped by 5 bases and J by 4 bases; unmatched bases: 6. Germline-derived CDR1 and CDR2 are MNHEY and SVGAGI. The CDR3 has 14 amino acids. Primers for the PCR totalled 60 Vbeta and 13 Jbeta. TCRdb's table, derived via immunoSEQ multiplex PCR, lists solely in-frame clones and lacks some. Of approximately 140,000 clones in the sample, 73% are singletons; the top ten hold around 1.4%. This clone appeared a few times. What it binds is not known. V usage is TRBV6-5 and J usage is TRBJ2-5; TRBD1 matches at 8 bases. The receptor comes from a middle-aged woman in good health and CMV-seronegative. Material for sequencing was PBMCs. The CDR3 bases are TGTGCCAGCAGTGCCTCACAGGGGGTAGAGACCCAGTACTTC. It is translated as CASSASQGVETQYF.